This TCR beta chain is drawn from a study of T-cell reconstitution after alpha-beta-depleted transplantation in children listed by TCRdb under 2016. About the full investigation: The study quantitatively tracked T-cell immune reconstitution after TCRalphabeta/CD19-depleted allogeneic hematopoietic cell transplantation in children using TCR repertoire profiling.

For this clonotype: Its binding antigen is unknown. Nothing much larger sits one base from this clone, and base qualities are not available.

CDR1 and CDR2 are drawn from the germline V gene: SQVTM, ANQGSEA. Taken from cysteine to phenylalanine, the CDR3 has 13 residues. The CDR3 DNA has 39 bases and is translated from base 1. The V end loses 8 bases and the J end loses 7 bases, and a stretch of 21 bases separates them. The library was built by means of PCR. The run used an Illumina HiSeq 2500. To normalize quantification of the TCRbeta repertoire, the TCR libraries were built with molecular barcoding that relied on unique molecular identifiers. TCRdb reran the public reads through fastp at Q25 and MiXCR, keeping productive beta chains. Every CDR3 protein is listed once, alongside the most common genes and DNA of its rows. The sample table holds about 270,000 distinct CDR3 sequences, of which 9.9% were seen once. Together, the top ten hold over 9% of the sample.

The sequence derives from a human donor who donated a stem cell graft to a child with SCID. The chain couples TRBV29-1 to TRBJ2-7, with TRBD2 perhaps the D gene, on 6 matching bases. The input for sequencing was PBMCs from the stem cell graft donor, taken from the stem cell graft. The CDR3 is CSTRGGEEREQYF. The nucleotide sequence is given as TGCAGCACCCGTGGAGGGGAGGAAAGGGAGCAGTACTTC.